This T cell receptor (beta chain) was captured by sequencing in a study of T cell responses to AZD1222 COVID-19 vaccine. In the case of this clone: Its target is unknown.

Libraries were prepared by immunoSEQ multiplex PCR; TCRdb keeps only in-frame clonotypes and omits some of them. This sample has 90,000 to 150,000 clones, with 85% to 90% found just once. General study findings and limits: Breadth and depth of Spike-specific TCRs rose after two AZD1222 doses.

The V and J ends lost 8 bases and 2 bases respectively, with 16 bases between them. The V gene's germline CDR1 is ENHRY and CDR2 SYGVKD. The CDR3 length is 14 residues. This specimen was peripheral blood, taken on day 0 of AZD1222 vaccination. The J gene is TRBJ2-7, the V gene TRBV10-3; D might be TRBD1 (5 bases). The clonotype originates from an adult in good health. The DNA for the CDR3 is TGTGCCATCGGCTCCCGTACAGGAACCTACGAGCAGTACTTC. Translated: CAIGSRTGTYEQYF.